The 30 T cell receptor beta chains in this list originate from one sample, sequenced in a study of CD8+ T cells in alopecia areata. Sequencing templates came from extracted RNA that was reverse transcribed into cDNA. Assay: immunoSEQ multiplex PCR; the TCRdb copy retains only in-frame clones and omits some. The table has 65,000 to 95,000 clones, 45% to 60% seen once; the top ten hold under 6.5%. The sample taken for sequencing was NKG2D-high CD8+ T cells sorted from blood. These TCRs come from a human donor with alopecia areata.

This clone was counted only a few times. This chain links TRBV29-1 with TRBJ2-7; D unclear. V was shortened by 4 bases and J by 7 bases, with 17 bases between the two germline ends. This CDR3 has 13 amino acids. Germline CDR1 is SQVTM and CDR2 is ANQGSEA. The CDR3 DNA sequence: TGCAGCGTTGTCGGGTCAGAGGCTCCAGAGCAGTACTTC. Amino acids: CSVVGSEAPEQYF.

V is TRBV30 and J is TRBJ2-3; D unresolved. The V end was cut by 3 bases, the J end by 0 bases, with 13 bases between. Germline CDR1 GTSNPN, CDR2 SVGIG (reference sequence). The CDR3 sequence is 15 residues long. The CDR3 nucleotides read TGTGCCTGGAGCGAAACCACAAGAAGCACAGATACGCAGTATTTT. Translating it yields CAWSETTRSTDTQYF.

This clone was observed a few times. V usage is TRBV5-6 and J usage is TRBJ2-1; tentatively, D is TRBD2 (5 bases). The germline CDR1 and CDR2 sequences are SGHDT and YYEEEE. V was shortened by 0 bases and J by 4 bases, with 11 bases between the two germline ends. The CDR3 sequence is 15 residues long. The CDR3 DNA reads TGTGCCAGCAGCTTGGTCGGCAGGAGGTACAATGAGCAGTTCTTC. Amino acids: CASSLVGRRYNEQFF.

This clone was observed a handful of times. The rearrangement joins TRBV29-1 to TRBJ2-1; possibly TRBD1 for D (6 bases). CDR1 SQVTM and CDR2 ANQGSEA come from the germline V gene. The CDR3 totals 14 residues. V was pared by 3 bases and J by 6 bases, with 15 bases between. The DNA of the CDR3 is TGCAGCGTTGACACCAGGGGTTTGGGCAATGAGCAGTTCTTC. This sequence encodes CSVDTRGLGNEQFF.

The chain recombines TRBV4-3 with TRBJ2-5; no definite D call. Between the trimmed V and J ends, which lost 1 base and 5 bases, there was a span of 8 bases. In germline, CDR1 is LGHNA, CDR2 YSLEER. This CDR3 comprises 13 residues. CDR3: CASSQGPGETQYF. Here the CDR3 DNA reads TGCGCCAGCAGCCAAGGACCTGGGGAGACCCAGTACTTC.

The chain recombines TRBV28 with TRBJ1-2; tentatively, D is TRBD1 (5 bases). Germline assignment: CDR1 MDHEN and CDR2 SYDVKM. The CDR3 spans 12 residues. Trimming stripped 3 bases from V and 8 bases from J, with 10 bases between. The CDR3 DNA sequence: TGTGCCAGCAGTTTCGGGACCCAAGGCTACACCTTC. Protein: CASSFGTQGYTF.

Of note for this clone: In the same sample, other DNA sequences code for this CDR3. The CDR3 DNA reads as TGCAGCGTGGTTGGGGGCCAGTCCTACGAGCAGTACTTC. This codes for CSVVGGQSYEQYF. The chain links TRBV29-1 to TRBJ2-7, with D possibly matching TRBD1 (6 bases). Germline V gene sequence: CDR1 SQVTM, CDR2 ANQGSEA. This CDR3 is 13 amino acids long. V was cut by 6 bases and J by 1 base, with 13 bases left in between.

This chain uses TRBV29-1 with TRBJ2-7, with D hard to call. This CDR3 region has 10 residues. CDR1 and CDR2 (germline): SQVTM, ANQGSEA. Trimming removed 2 bases at V and 7 bases at J, with 6 bases between. The CDR3 sequence: CSVELGEQYF. The CDR3, as DNA: TGCAGCGTTGAATTGGGAGAGCAGTACTTC.

As DNA, the CDR3 is TGTGCCAGCAGCTTTGGGGCTCAACCCCAGCATTTT. It codes for CASSFGAQPQHF. The rearrangement joins TRBV5-6 to TRBJ1-5; TRBD1 is a possible D gene (5 bases). The length of the CDR3 is 12 residues. Germline V CDR1 and CDR2: SGHDT, YYEEEE. The V gene lost 2 bases and the J gene lost 10 bases, with 10 bases spanning the gap.

The chain has TRBV27 and TRBJ2-5; tentatively, D is TRBD1 or TRBD2 (7 bases each). The CDR3 spans 15 residues. Germline V gene lookup returns CDR1 MNHEY and CDR2 SMNVEV (reference sequence). The ends were cut back, 3 bases at V and 8 bases at J, with 19 bases in the middle. Here the CDR3 reads CASSFSVAGGDTQYF. CDR3 nucleotides: TGTGCCAGCAGTTTTTCCGTCGCAGGGGGGGATACCCAGTACTTC.

This sequence joins TRBV10-3 and TRBJ2-2, with D uncertain. Trimming left V 4 bases short and J 3 bases short, with 6 bases between. The CDR3 consists of 13 residues. CDR1 ENHRY and CDR2 SYGVKD come from the germline V gene. In DNA form, the CDR3 reads TGTGCCATCAGTGTAATAGACACCGGGGAGCTGTTTTTT. Translated: CAISVIDTGELFF.

V and J are TRBV29-1 and TRBJ2-7; no firm D call. Germline-derived CDR1 and CDR2 are SQVTM and ANQGSEA. The CDR3 contains 11 residues. V was shortened by 7 bases and J by 4 bases, with 11 bases between the two germline ends. CDR3 residues: CSARVEYEQYF. CDR3 nucleotide sequence: TGCAGCGCCAGAGTCGAATACGAGCAGTACTTC.

This clone was found a few times. The rearrangement joins TRBV28 to TRBJ2-2; perhaps TRBD2 as D (6 bases). V was shortened by 1 base and J by 4 bases, with 25 bases between the two germline ends. CDR1 and CDR2 (germline): MDHEN, SYDVKM. CDR3 length: 20 amino acids. CDR3 sequence (DNA): TGTGCCAGCAGTTTATACCTCCCTCCTGGCCCAGCGGGCGGCACCGGGGAGCTGTTTTTT. It codes for CASSLYLPPGPAGGTGELFF.

The rearrangement uses TRBV9 and TRBJ2-3; TRBD2 aligns across 7 bases. Germline CDR1 SGDLS, CDR2 YYNGEE. The V and J ends lost 1 base and 6 bases, in that order; junction bases with no gene match: 2. The CDR3 has 13 residues. This chain's CDR3 is CASSVISGDTQYF. As DNA, the CDR3 is TGTGCCAGCAGCGTAATTAGCGGGGATACGCAGTATTTT.

This clone was seen once. Other DNA sequences within the sample encode an identical CDR3. The chain has TRBV27 and TRBJ2-2; D is unclear. The V end was cut by 0 bases, the J end by 6 bases, with 2 bases between. This CDR3 is 12 amino acids long. Germline values: CDR1 MNHEY, CDR2 SMNVEV (reference sequence). CDR3 sequence (DNA): TGTGCCAGCAGTTTATCAGCCGGGGAGCTGTTTTTT. Translated: CASSLSAGELFF.

This clone has just a few counts. This rearrangement joins TRBV18 to TRBJ2-3, with a possible D match to TRBD2 (6 bases). Trimming left V 8 bases short and J 0 bases short, with 6 bases between. CDR1 is KGHSH and CDR2 is LQKENI in the germline V gene. The CDR3 covers 12 residues. CDR3 sequence (DNA): TGTGCCAGCGGGACTAGCACAGATACGCAGTATTTT. Translation gives CASGTSTDTQYF.

The chain couples TRBV30 to TRBJ2-5; 7 positions agree with TRBD1. Germline CDR1 is GTSNPN and CDR2 is SVGIG (reference sequence). This CDR3 spans 12 amino acids. This CDR3 reads CAYGTDQETQYF. The CDR3, as DNA: TGTGCTTATGGGACAGATCAAGAGACCCAGTACTTC.

The chain has TRBV29-1 and TRBJ2-1; TRBD2 agrees at 7 bases. Germline CDR1 reads SQVTM; CDR2 reads ANQGSEA. V dropped 0 bases and J dropped 6; count of bases not matched to a gene: 14. The CDR3 covers 17 residues. The CDR3 loop is CSVEDPLAARIVNEQFF. CDR3 nucleotide sequence: TGCAGCGTTGAAGATCCCCTAGCGGCGCGAATTGTCAATGAGCAGTTCTTC.

J is TRBJ2-1 and V is TRBV5-4, with 9 positions matching TRBD2. J gave up 3 bases and V 9 bases, and 10 bases lay outside the gene matches. This CDR3 contains 15 residues. CDR1 and CDR2 (germline): SGHNT, YYREEE (reference sequence). The CDR3 DNA is TGTGCCACGACTTCGGCGGGGGGGTTCTACAATGAGCAGTTCTTC. Translated, it gives CATTSAGGFYNEQFF.

Here the CDR3 DNA reads TGTGCCAGCAGCCTCCGGGACTCTAGCACAGATACGCAGTATTTT. Translated: CASSLRDSSTDTQYF. The chain combines TRBV6-6 with TRBJ2-3; D may be TRBD2 (6 bases). This CDR3 has 15 amino acids. V lost 6 bases and J lost 0, with 13 bases in between. From germline, CDR1 is MNHNY and CDR2 SVGAGI (reference sequence).

The rearrangement joins TRBV9 to TRBJ2-1, with unresolved D. Trimming pared 4 bases from V and 5 bases from J, leaving 25 bases between. Germline CDR1 is SGDLS and CDR2 is YYNGEE. The CDR3 sequence is 18 residues long. In DNA, the CDR3 is TGTGCCAGCAGCCTCCTCGGGTCCCCCGTTGGAGAGAACAATGAGCAGTTCTTC. The encoded protein is CASSLLGSPVGENNEQFF.

This clone came up a few times. This chain joins TRBV21-1 and TRBJ2-5; the D call of TRBD2 is as the table states it, not checked on the DNA. TRBV21-1 is designated a pseudogene. The CDR3 consists of 16 residues. DNA of the CDR3: TGTGCCAGCAGCGCCCCGGTAGCGGGGGGGCAGGGGACCCAGTACTTC. The encoded protein is CASSAPVAGGQGTQYF.

This clone showed up just a few times. This chain uses TRBV14 with TRBJ2-3; TRBD2 aligns across 7 bases. The V gene's germline CDR1 is SGHDN and CDR2 FVKESK. The CDR3 runs 16 residues. J was trimmed by 3 bases and V by 1 base; bases with no gene match: 7. CDR3 region: CASSQGEGYWTDTQYF. The DNA of the CDR3 is TGTGCCAGCAGCCAAGGGGAGGGCTACTGGACAGATACGCAGTATTTT.

This sequence joins TRBV4-1 and TRBJ2-1; 11 bases align to TRBD2. CDR3 length equals 18 residues. Germline CDR1 reads MGHRA; CDR2 reads YSYEKL. Losses at the gene ends were 4 bases for V and 2 bases for J; bases not matched to a gene: 10. The CDR3, as DNA: TGCGCCAGCAGCCCACTCTCCTCTAGCGGGGGGACCTACAATGAGCAGTTCTTC. It translates to CASSPLSSSGGTYNEQFF.

The CDR3 loop is CASSQDRGDNYGYTF. CDR3 in DNA: TGCGCCAGCAGCCAAGATCGGGGGGATAACTATGGCTACACCTTC. The chain recombines TRBV4-1 with TRBJ1-2; D may be TRBD1 (5 bases). CDR3 length: 15 residues. Germline CDR1 MGHRA, CDR2 YSYEKL. The ends were cut back, 0 bases at V and 1 base at J, with 9 bases in the middle.

This clone was recorded only once. This chain joins TRBV30 and TRBJ1-5; D not certain. The V gene's germline CDR1 is GTSNPN and CDR2 SVGIG (reference sequence). Trimming left V 0 bases short and J 3 bases short, with 12 bases between. This CDR3 is 15 amino acids long. CDR3 amino acids: CAWSVGNGNNQPQHF. The CDR3 nucleotides are TGTGCCTGGAGTGTTGGGAACGGGAACAATCAGCCCCAGCATTTT.

V gene TRBV7-9 combines with J gene TRBJ1-2, with D possibly matching TRBD1 (5 bases). The CDR3 sequence is 15 residues long. The V gene's germline CDR1 is SEHNR and CDR2 FQNEAQ (reference sequence). V lost 1 base, J lost 0 bases, and 9 bases lay in between. Here the CDR3 DNA reads TGTGCCAGCAGCTTAGGAGGGGACGCTAACTATGGCTACACCTTC. As protein: CASSLGGDANYGYTF.

A few counts support this clone. The chain recombines TRBV4-1 with TRBJ2-1; D remains ambiguous. Germline CDR1 MGHRA, CDR2 YSYEKL. The CDR3 runs to 15 residues. The V end was cut by 5 bases, the J end by 3 bases, with 14 bases between. The DNA of the CDR3 is TGCGCCAGCAGCTCCTCGACCCAAATCTACAATGAGCAGTTCTTC. This sequence encodes CASSSSTQIYNEQFF.

This clone was recorded a few times. The CDR3 DNA is TGTGCCAGCAGTTTAGGGGGACAGGTCTACGAGCAGTACTTC. As protein: CASSLGGQVYEQYF. V is TRBV27 and J is TRBJ2-7, with TRBD1 matching 8 bases. CDR1 and CDR2 (germline): MNHEY, SMNVEV (reference sequence). The V and J ends lost 2 bases and 3 bases, in that order; junction bases with no gene match: 3. The CDR3 has 14 amino acids.

This clone was recorded a few times. This chain connects TRBV29-1 to TRBJ2-1; D may correspond to TRBD1 or TRBD2 (5 bases each). The germline V gene encodes CDR1 SQVTM and CDR2 ANQGSEA. This CDR3 comprises 15 residues. V was pared by 2 bases and J by 7 bases, with 18 bases between. CDR3 sequence reads: CSVEFTTDWGNEQFF. The CDR3 coding sequence is TGCAGCGTTGAATTTACGACGGACTGGGGGAATGAGCAGTTCTTC.